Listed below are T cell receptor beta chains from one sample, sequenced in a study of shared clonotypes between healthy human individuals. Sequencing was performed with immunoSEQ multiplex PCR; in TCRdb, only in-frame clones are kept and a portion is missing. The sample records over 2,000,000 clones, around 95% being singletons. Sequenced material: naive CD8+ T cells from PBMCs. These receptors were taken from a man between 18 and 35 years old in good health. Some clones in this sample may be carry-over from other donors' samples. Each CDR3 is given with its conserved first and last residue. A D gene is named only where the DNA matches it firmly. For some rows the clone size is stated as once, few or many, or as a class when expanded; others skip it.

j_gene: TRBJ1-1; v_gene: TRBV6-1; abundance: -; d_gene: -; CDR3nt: TGTGCCAGCATCCCACAGGAGAACACTGAAGCTTTCTTT; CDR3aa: CASIPQENTEAFF
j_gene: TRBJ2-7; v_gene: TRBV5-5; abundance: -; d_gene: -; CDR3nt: TGTGCCAGCAGCTTGGACCCGGACTCCTACGAGCAGTACTTC; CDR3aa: CASSLDPDSYEQYF
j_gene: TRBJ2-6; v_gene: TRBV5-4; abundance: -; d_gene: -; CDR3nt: TGTGCCAGCAGCTTGCGTGCACACCGACGCTCTGGGGCCAACGTCCTGACTTTC; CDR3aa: CASSLRAHRRSGANVLTF
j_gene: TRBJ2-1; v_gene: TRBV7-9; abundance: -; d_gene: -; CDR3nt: TGTGCCAGCAGCCCCTCTCGGAGCTCCTACAATGAGCAGTTCTTC; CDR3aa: CASSPSRSSYNEQFF
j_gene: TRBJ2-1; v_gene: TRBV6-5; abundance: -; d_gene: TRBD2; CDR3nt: TGTGCCAGCAGTTACTCGGGACTAACAAACCATGAGCAGTTCTTC; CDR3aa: CASSYSGLTNHEQFF
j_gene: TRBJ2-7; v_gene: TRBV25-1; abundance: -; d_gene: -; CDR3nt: TGTGCCAGCAGTATCCGGGGACTGAGTATCCACGAGCAGTACTTC; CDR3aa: CASSIRGLSIHEQYF
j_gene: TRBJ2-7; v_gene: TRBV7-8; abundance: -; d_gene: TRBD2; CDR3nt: TGTGCCAGCAGCTTAGCGTCTAGCGGTCTCCGCGAGCAGTACTTC; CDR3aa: CASSLASSGLREQYF
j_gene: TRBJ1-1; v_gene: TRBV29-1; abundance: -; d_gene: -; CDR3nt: TGCAGCGTTCCTCGGGGTGAGTGGAACACTGAAGCTTTCTTT; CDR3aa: CSVPRGEWNTEAFF
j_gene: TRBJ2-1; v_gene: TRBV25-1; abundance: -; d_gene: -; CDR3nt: TGTGCCCAAAAGGAGCAGTTCTTC; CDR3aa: CAQKEQFF
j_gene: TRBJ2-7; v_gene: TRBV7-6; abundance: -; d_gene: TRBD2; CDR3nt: TGTGCCAGCAGCTATCCGGGGGGAACCTACGAGCAGTACTTC; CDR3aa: CASSYPGGTYEQYF
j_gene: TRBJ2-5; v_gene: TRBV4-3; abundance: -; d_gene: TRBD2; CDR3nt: TGCGCCAGCAGCCCCACTAGCGGGAGGGGGTCGGGGGAGACCCAGTACTTC; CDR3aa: CASSPTSGRGSGETQYF
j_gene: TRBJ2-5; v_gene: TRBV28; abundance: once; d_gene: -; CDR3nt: TGTGCCAGCAGCCGTACTAGTTCCGGGGCCCAGTACTTC; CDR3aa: CASSRTSSGAQYF
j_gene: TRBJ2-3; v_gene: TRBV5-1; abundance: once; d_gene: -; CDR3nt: TGCGCCAGCAGCTTGGGGGGTAGTTACTTACGAGATACGCAGTATTTT; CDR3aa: CASSLGGSYLRDTQYF
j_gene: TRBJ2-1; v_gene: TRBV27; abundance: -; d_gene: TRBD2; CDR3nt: TGTGCCATCTCCCGTCGGGGGGGCGGGAATGAGCAGTTCTTC; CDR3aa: CAISRRGGGNEQFF
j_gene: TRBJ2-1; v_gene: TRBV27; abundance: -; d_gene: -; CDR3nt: TGTGCCAGCGGAATAACGGCTTCATACAATGAGCAGTTCTTC; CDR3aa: CASGITASYNEQFF
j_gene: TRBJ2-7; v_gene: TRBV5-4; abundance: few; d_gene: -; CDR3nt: TGTGCCAGCAGCTTCGGGAATACCTACGAGCAGTACTTC; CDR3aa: CASSFGNTYEQYF
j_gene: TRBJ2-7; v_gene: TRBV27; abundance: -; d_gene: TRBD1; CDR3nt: TGTGCCAGCAGTTTAACAGGGGGAACGGGCGAGCAGTACTTC; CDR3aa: CASSLTGGTGEQYF
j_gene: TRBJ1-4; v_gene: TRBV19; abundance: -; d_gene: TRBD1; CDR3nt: TGTGCCAGTAGTATTTGGGGCAGGGGGAATGAAAAACTGTTTTTT; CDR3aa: CASSIWGRGNEKLFF
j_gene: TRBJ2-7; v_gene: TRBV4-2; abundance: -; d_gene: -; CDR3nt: TGTGCCAGCAGCCAACCCCTAGCGGGCGTGGGGGACAGCTCCTACGAGCAGTACTTC; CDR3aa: CASSQPLAGVGDSSYEQYF
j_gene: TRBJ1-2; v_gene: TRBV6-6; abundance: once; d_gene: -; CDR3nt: TGTGCCAGCAGTTACTCGACCGTCCTTAACTATGGCTACACCTTC; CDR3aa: CASSYSTVLNYGYTF
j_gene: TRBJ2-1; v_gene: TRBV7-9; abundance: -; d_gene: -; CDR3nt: TGTGCCAGCAGCTTAGCTATGGGCAGAGACAATGAGCAGTTCTTC; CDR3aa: CASSLAMGRDNEQFF
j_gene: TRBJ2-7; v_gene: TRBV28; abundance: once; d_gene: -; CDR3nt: TGTGCCAGCAGTTTAGGGGACACCAACTACGAGCAGTACTTC; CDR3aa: CASSLGDTNYEQYF